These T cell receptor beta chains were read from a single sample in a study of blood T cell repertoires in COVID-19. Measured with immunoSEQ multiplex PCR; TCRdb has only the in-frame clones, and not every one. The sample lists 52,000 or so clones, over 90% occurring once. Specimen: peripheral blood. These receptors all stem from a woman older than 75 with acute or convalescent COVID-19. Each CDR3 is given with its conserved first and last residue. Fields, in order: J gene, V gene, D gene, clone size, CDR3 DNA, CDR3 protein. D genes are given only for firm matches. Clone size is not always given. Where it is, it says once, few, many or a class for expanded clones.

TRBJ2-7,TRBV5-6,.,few,TGTGCCAGCAGCCCGCCCGGGTTTTTCCTGAACGAGCAGTACTTC,CASSPPGFFLNEQYF
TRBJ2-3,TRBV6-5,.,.,TGTGCCAGCGCCTACACAGATACGCAGTATTTT,CASAYTDTQYF
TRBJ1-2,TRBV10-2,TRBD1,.,TGCGCCAGTGGGGGGGACAGGGGCTATGGCTACACCTTC,CASGGDRGYGYTF
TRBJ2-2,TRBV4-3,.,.,TGCGCCAGCAGCCAAGAATTTCCGGGGATAGACACCGGGGAGCTGTTTTTT,CASSQEFPGIDTGELFF
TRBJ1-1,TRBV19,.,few,TGTGCCAGTTCATGGGGGGGTAATGAAGCTTTCTTT,CASSWGGNEAFF
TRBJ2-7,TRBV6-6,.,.,TGTGCCAGCAGTTACGGGTCAGGGGAGCAGTACTTC,CASSYGSGEQYF
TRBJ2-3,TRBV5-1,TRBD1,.,TGCGCCAGCAGCTTGGGAGGGACAGTGGCAGATACGCAGTATTTT,CASSLGGTVADTQYF
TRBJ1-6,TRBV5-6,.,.,TGTGCCAGCAGCTTACGGGGATCGGGTTCACCCCTCCACTTT,CASSLRGSGSPLHF
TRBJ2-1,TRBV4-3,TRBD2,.,TGCGCCAGCAGCCAAGCTCTAGCGGGCAACAATGAGCAGTTCTTC,CASSQALAGNNEQFF
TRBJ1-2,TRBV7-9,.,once,TGTGCCAGCAGCTTAGAACTAGCCCGAAACTATGGCTACACCTTC,CASSLELARNYGYTF
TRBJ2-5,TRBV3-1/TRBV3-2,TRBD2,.,TGTGCCAGCAGCCAAGGCAGCCGACTAGCACGGGAGACCCAGTACTTC,CASSQGSRLARETQYF
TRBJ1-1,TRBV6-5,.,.,TGTGCCAGCGGCTCGTCTCTTGGGAACACTGAAGCTTTCTTT,CASGSSLGNTEAFF
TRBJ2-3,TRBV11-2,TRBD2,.,TGTGCCAGCAGCTCCGGACTAGCGGGCCGCACAGATACGCAGTATTTT,CASSSGLAGRTDTQYF
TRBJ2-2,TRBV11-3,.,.,TGTGCCAGCAGCTTAACGATTACAGCGAACACCGGGGAGCTGTTTTTT,CASSLTITANTGELFF
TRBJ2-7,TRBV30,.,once,TGTGCCTGGATGGCGGGGTCCTACGAGCAGTACTTC,CAWMAGSYEQYF
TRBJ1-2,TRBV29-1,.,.,TGCAGCGTTAAGTCTCGGGACTATGGCTACACCTTC,CSVKSRDYGYTF
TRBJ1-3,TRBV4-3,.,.,TGCGCCAGCAGCCAAGGATGGGGCCGGGGAAACACCATATATTTT,CASSQGWGRGNTIYF
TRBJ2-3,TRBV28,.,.,TGTGCCAGCAGCGACGGGTATAGCGGCACAGATACGCAGTATTTT,CASSDGYSGTDTQYF
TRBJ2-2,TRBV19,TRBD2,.,TGTGCCAGTAGTATAAGGACTAGCTCAACCGGGGAGCTGTTTTTT,CASSIRTSSTGELFF
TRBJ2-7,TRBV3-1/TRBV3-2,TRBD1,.,TGTGCCAGCAGCATCCGGGACAGGGCCGGCGAGCAGTACTTC,CASSIRDRAGEQYF
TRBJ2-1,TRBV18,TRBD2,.,TGTGCCAGCTCACCACTGACTAGCGGGTTCAATGAGCAGTTCTTC,CASSPLTSGFNEQFF
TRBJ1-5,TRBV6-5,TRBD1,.,TGTGCCAGCAGCAACGACAGGGGAGTCAATCAGCCCCAGCATTTT,CASSNDRGVNQPQHF
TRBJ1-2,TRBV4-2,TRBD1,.,TGTGCCAGCAGCCAAGATCGGGACAGGGGCTATGGCTACACCTTC,CASSQDRDRGYGYTF
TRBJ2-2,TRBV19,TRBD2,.,TGTGCCAGTAGTACCGACAGGACAACCGGGACTAGCGGCACCGGGGAGCTGTTTTTT,CASSTDRTTGTSGTGELFF
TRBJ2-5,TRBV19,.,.,TGTGCCAGTAGTATAGGGGGCAGATACCAAGAGACCCAGTACTTC,CASSIGGRYQETQYF
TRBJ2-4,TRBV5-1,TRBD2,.,TGCGCCAGCAGCAATAGCGGGAGCCGGTGGTACTTC,CASSNSGSRWYF
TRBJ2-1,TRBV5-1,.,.,TGCGCCAGCAGTACGACGGGAGCATCCTACAATGAGCAGTTCTTC,CASSTTGASYNEQFF
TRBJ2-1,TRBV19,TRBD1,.,TGTGCCAGTAGTACGGCAGGGGGCCGAAGTGAGCAGTTCTTC,CASSTAGGRSEQFF
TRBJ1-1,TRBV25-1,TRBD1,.,TGTGCCAGCAGTGTTAGGGACAGGGCGGTTTTCTTT,CASSVRDRAVFF
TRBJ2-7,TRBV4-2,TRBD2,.,TGTGCCAGCAGCAACCTGGGAATTCGTAGCGGGCCCTACGAGCAGTACTTC,CASSNLGIRSGPYEQYF
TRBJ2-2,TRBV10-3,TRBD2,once,TGTGCCACGCAGACTAGCGGGATCACCACCGGGGAGCTGTTTTTT,CATQTSGITTGELFF
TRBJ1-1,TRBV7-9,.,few,TGTGCTACTTTGGGGGCATACGGGGACACTGAAGCTTTCTTT,CATLGAYGDTEAFF
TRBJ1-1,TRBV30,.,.,TGTGCCTGGAGTTTTTCTCCGGGGAAAGCTTTCTTT,CAWSFSPGKAFF
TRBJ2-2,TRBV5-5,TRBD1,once,TGTGCCAGCAGCTTGGGAGGGACAGGGCCCGGGGAGCTGTTTTTT,CASSLGGTGPGELFF
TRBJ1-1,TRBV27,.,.,TGTGCCAGCAGTTCATTAGGGGCTGAAGCTTTCTTT,CASSSLGAEAFF
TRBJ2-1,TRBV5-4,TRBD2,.,TGTGCCAGCAGCTTTGGACTAGCGGGGTACAATGAGCAGTTCTTC,CASSFGLAGYNEQFF
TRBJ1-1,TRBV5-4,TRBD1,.,TGTGCCAGCAGCTTGGCGGGGACAGGGGCACGAGCTTTCTTT,CASSLAGTGARAFF
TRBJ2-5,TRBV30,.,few,TGTGCCTGGAGTGTAGAGGGCGGATCCCAAGAGACCCAGTACTTC,CAWSVEGGSQETQYF
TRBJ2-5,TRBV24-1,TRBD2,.,TGTGCCACCAGTGATCCCGGGACTAGCGGGAGGGGGGAGACCCAGTACTTC,CATSDPGTSGRGETQYF
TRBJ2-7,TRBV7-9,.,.,TGTGCCAGCAGCTTAGAGCGACAGAACAACTACGAGCAGTACTTC,CASSLERQNNYEQYF
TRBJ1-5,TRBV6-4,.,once,TGTGCCAGCAGTCCAGAGGGGGATCAGCCCCAGCATTTT,CASSPEGDQPQHF
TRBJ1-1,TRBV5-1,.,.,TGCGCCAGCAGCCCCTCCCCACAGGGACCAAACACTGAAGCTTTCTTT,CASSPSPQGPNTEAFF
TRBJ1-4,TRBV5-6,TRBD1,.,TGTGCCAGCAGCTTTGGACAGGGAGGAGCTAATGAAAAACTGTTTTTT,CASSFGQGGANEKLFF
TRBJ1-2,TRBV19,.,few,TGTGCCAGTAGTATTTACGGGAATCTCTATGGCTACACCTTC,CASSIYGNLYGYTF
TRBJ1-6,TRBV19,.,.,TGTGCCAGTAAACAGGGTTTGGATTCACCCCTCCACTTT,CASKQGLDSPLHF
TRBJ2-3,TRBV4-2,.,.,TGTGCCAGCAGCCAGTGGGGGCTCGGGGCGCAGGGAGATACGCAGTATTTT,CASSQWGLGAQGDTQYF
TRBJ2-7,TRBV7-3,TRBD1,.,TGTGCCAGCAGCTCCCTTAACCGGGACAGGGGTGATTCCTACGAGCAGTACTTC,CASSSLNRDRGDSYEQYF
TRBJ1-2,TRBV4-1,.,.,TGCGCCAGCAGCCAACCCTATTCACGACAGGACCGCTATGGCTACACCTTC,CASSQPYSRQDRYGYTF
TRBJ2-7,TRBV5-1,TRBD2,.,TGCGCCAGCAGCGGAGGACTAGCATCCTACGAGCAGTACTTC,CASSGGLASYEQYF
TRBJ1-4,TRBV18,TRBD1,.,TGTGCCAGCTCACTCTCAGGGGGCCTTAATGAAAAACTGTTTTTT,CASSLSGGLNEKLFF
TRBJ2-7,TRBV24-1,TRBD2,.,TGTGCCACCAGTCCTGGACTAGCGGACTCCTACGAGCAGTACTTC,CATSPGLADSYEQYF
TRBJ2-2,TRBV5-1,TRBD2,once,TGCGCCAGCAGCACCGGACTAGCGGGAGGTACCGGGGAGCTGTTTTTT,CASSTGLAGGTGELFF